This TCR beta chain was obtained from a study of cytomegalovirus exposure and HLA in healthy donors. Study-wide points: Further analysis was carried out later, and it showed several of the most significant clusters appearing linked to common viral pathogens. The authors later found TCR association rates varying by HLA locus, with DRB1 most and HLA-C fewest.

The PCR had 60 Vbeta and 13 Jbeta primers. The data were produced by immunoSEQ multiplex PCR, yet TCRdb's version contains in-frame clones alone and is incomplete. The sample lists 150,000 to 200,000 clones, approximately 72% occurring once. Turning to this clone: What it binds is not known.

Germline-derived CDR1 and CDR2 are LNHDA and SQIVND (reference sequence). J lost 0 bases, V lost 7 bases, and 15 bases had no gene match. This CDR3 spans 18 amino acids. Source material: PBMCs. J is TRBJ1-5 and V is TRBV19; 7 nucleotides agree with TRBD1. The source of this sequence is a human donor in good health. The CDR3 DNA reads TGTGCCAGTATACGACGCGTGACAGGGTCTTATAGCAATCAGCCCCAGCATTTT. It specifies CASIRRVTGSYSNQPQHF.